This entry lists 19 T cell receptor beta chains sequenced from one sample in a study of early T cells in non-severe SARS-CoV-2 infection. TCRdb reprocessed the 5' RACE reads with MiXCR, giving one entry per CDR3 protein. The sample has over 75,000 distinct CDR3 sequences; around 14% are singletons. Source material: whole blood. The receptors here all came from an adult who was a healthcare worker with PCR-confirmed SARS-CoV-2 infection or an uninfected control (not recorded which).

This clonotype was recorded at least ten times. V gene TRBV3-1 combines with J gene TRBJ2-1; TRBD2 matches at 9 bases. Losses at the gene ends were 3 bases for V and 3 bases for J; bases not matched to a gene: 3. Germline CDR1 and CDR2: LGHDT and YNNKEL (reference sequence). The CDR3 covers 15 residues. CDR3 sequence (DNA): TGTGCCAGCAGCCACTTTAGCGGGAGCTACAATGAGCAGTTCTTC. Translation gives CASSHFSGSYNEQFF.

The chain links TRBV7-9 to TRBJ2-1; 8 bases map to TRBD2. Germline CDR1 is SEHNR and CDR2 is FQNEAQ (reference sequence). V lost 0 bases to trimming and J lost 6 bases; unmatched junction nucleotides: 1. The CDR3 is 14 residues long. The CDR3 DNA reads as TGTGCCAGCAGCTTAGCGGGACTAGGCAATGAGCAGTTCTTC. Protein product: CASSLAGLGNEQFF.

This clonotype was observed a handful of times. The chain employs TRBV3-1 and TRBJ2-3, with D tentatively TRBD2 (5 bases). The CDR3 has 13 amino acids. Trimming stripped 4 bases from V and 5 bases from J, with 10 bases between. The germline gives CDR1 LGHDT, CDR2 YNNKEL (reference sequence). CDR3 coding DNA: TGTGCCAGCAGCCTAAGAGGAGGAGATACGCAGTATTTT. Encoded protein: CASSLRGGDTQYF.

This sequence joins TRBV4-1 and TRBJ2-7; D is possibly TRBD2 (5 bases). Germline values: CDR1 MGHRA, CDR2 YSYEKL. The V end was cut by 3 bases, the J end by 2 bases, with 14 bases between. This CDR3 spans 15 amino acids. The CDR3 sequence is CASSQDWPGPYEQYF. CDR3 nucleotide sequence: TGCGCCAGCAGCCAGGACTGGCCCGGCCCCTACGAGCAGTACTTC.

V is TRBV28 and J is TRBJ2-1; no definite D call. Trimming left V 4 bases short and J 6 bases short, with 4 bases between. CDR3 size: 11 residues. Germline lookup yields CDR1 MDHEN and CDR2 SYDVKM. CDR3 region: CASSWGNEQFF. In DNA form, the CDR3 reads TGTGCCAGCAGTTGGGGCAATGAGCAGTTCTTC.

This chain uses TRBV5-1 with TRBJ2-7; a possible D gene is TRBD2 (6 bases). CDR1 is SGHRS and CDR2 is YFSETQ in the germline V gene. Trimming left V 4 bases short and J 2 bases short, with 16 bases between. The CDR3 length is 15 residues. CDR3 in DNA: TGCGCCAGCAGCCCCGGCGGTAGCGGCACCTACGAGCAGTACTTC. Its protein product is CASSPGGSGTYEQYF.

In this sample, this clonotype turned up many times. This chain joins TRBV18 and TRBJ1-1, with D unclear. Germline CDR1 is KGHSH and CDR2 is LQKENI. The V end was cut by 3 bases, the J end by 8 bases, with 13 bases between. The CDR3 is 13 amino acids. The CDR3 loop reads CASSPGGSNEAFF. CDR3 sequence (DNA): TGTGCCAGCTCACCCGGAGGGTCAAACGAAGCTTTCTTT.

This clonotype was recorded a few times. V usage is TRBV18 and J usage is TRBJ2-7, with D perhaps TRBD1 or TRBD2 (5 bases each). From germline, CDR1 is KGHSH and CDR2 LQKENI. V shed 2 bases and J shed 6 bases, with 14 bases lying between them. This CDR3 spans 14 amino acids. The CDR3 sequence: CASSPGDRAAEQYF. DNA for the CDR3: TGTGCCAGCTCACCAGGGGACCGGGCAGCCGAGCAGTACTTC.

This clonotype was seen only a few times. The gene calls are TRBV6-6 and TRBJ2-4; either TRBD1 or TRBD2 may fit D (5 bases each). The CDR3 is made up of 20 amino acids. The germline gives CDR1 MNHNY, CDR2 SVGAGI (reference sequence). The V end was cut by 0 bases, the J end by 2 bases, with 23 bases between. The chain's CDR3 is CASSYSGTAGLGGTKNIQYF. CDR3 nucleotide sequence: TGTGCCAGCAGTTACTCGGGGACGGCCGGATTGGGTGGAACCAAAAACATTCAGTACTTC.

This clonotype was picked up a small number of times. The CDR3: CSASEGNKNIQYF. Written as DNA, the CDR3 is TGCAGTGCTAGTGAGGGTAATAAAAACATTCAGTACTTC. V is TRBV20-1 and J is TRBJ2-4; D may be TRBD2 (5 bases). This CDR3 has 13 amino acids. Germline assignment: CDR1 DFQATT and CDR2 SNEGSKA (reference sequence). The V end lost 3 bases, the J end lost 4 bases, and 10 bases lay between the germline ends.

This clonotype was recorded many times. This sequence joins TRBV12-3 or TRBV12-4 and TRBJ1-5; D is possibly TRBD1 (6 bases). The CDR3 is made up of 14 amino acids. Trimming left V 6 bases short and J 4 bases short, with 13 bases between. CDR3 residues: CASSSQGGNQPQHF. Here the CDR3 DNA reads TGTGCCAGCAGCAGCCAAGGGGGAAATCAGCCCCAGCATTTT.

V and J are TRBV12-3 or TRBV12-4 and TRBJ2-2; 7 bases are a match to TRBD2. CDR3 length: 14 amino acids. The trim removed 4 bases at V and 6 bases at J, leaving 5 bases unmatched. The CDR3 loop is CASSSAGAAGELFF. For the CDR3, the DNA is TGTGCCAGCAGTTCGGCGGGAGCGGCCGGGGAGCTGTTTTTT.

This clonotype was observed a few times. The chain is built from TRBV14 and TRBJ2-7, with a weak D call TRBD1 (5 bases). V was trimmed by 1 base and J by 0 bases, leaving 7 bases between them. CDR3 length: 14 amino acids. Germline V gene data show CDR1 as SGHDN and CDR2 as FVKESK. The chain's CDR3 is CASSQVGASYEQYF. The CDR3 nucleotides read TGTGCCAGCAGCCAAGTTGGGGCCTCCTACGAGCAGTACTTC.

This clonotype has only a few counts. The chain combines TRBV7-9 with TRBJ1-2, with TRBD1 identical over 7 bases. V dropped 7 bases and J dropped 2; count of bases not matched to a gene: 1. The CDR3 loop spans 12 amino acids. Germline CDR1 and CDR2: SEHNR and FQNEAQ (reference sequence). The DNA for the CDR3 is TGTGCCAGCAAGGGACAGAACTATGGCTACACCTTC. This sequence encodes CASKGQNYGYTF.

The rearrangement uses TRBV21-1 and TRBJ2-5; the table calls TRBD1, which could not be checked here. TRBV21-1 is marked as a pseudogene. The CDR3 sequence is 12 residues long. The CDR3 DNA reads as TGTGCCCGGGGGGGGCAGCAAGAGACCCAGTACTTC. Amino acids: CARGGQQETQYF.

This clonotype has ten or more counts. This chain links TRBV9 with TRBJ2-2; 7 positions agree with TRBD1. The CDR3 runs to 15 residues. Germline CDR1 SGDLS, CDR2 YYNGEE. With 3 bases clipped from V and 7 bases from J, the junction kept 9 bases outside the gene matches. The CDR3 here is CASSGPRDRLGELFF. The CDR3 nucleotides read TGTGCCAGCAGCGGGCCCCGGGACAGACTCGGGGAGCTGTTTTTT.

J is TRBJ1-1 and V is TRBV28, with D hard to call. CDR1 and CDR2 from the germline V gene are MDHEN and SYDVKM. CDR3 size: 11 residues. Trimming removed 2 bases from V and 7 bases from J, with 5 bases in between. For the CDR3, the DNA is TGTGCCAGCAGTTTAGAAGATGAAGCTTTCTTT. Translated: CASSLEDEAFF.

The J gene is TRBJ2-3, the V gene TRBV3-1; D is unresolved. CDR1 is LGHDT, CDR2 YNNKEL, per germline (reference sequence). Trimming removed 7 bases from V and 8 bases from J, with 10 bases in between. The CDR3 is made up of 11 amino acids. The CDR3: CASKAASTQYF. Here the CDR3 DNA reads TGTGCCAGCAAAGCAGCCAGTACGCAGTATTTT.

This chain uses TRBV3-1 with TRBJ2-2; TRBD1 matches 9 bases. The germline gives CDR1 LGHDT, CDR2 YNNKEL (reference sequence). The ends lost 1 base at V and 3 bases at J; junction bases unmatched: 3. This CDR3 comprises 16 residues. Here the CDR3 reads CASSQARTGDTGELFF. The DNA of the CDR3 is TGTGCCAGCAGCCAAGCCAGGACAGGGGACACCGGGGAGCTGTTTTTT.